Listed below are T cell receptor beta chains from one sample, sequenced in a study of CD4 T cells in relation to SARS-CoV-2 and coronaviruses. The table came from immunoSEQ multiplex PCR; TCRdb's copy has only in-frame clones and leaves some out. The data hold around 40,000 clones, with 75% to 90% observed a single time. Their target antigens are unknown. Sequenced sample: naive CD4+ T cells from PBMCs, cultured in vitro. The receptor source for this set is an adult with COVID-19. Each CDR3 is given with its conserved first and last residue. The order of the fields is D gene, V gene, J gene, clone size, CDR3 DNA, CDR3 protein. The D gene is left open where the match is weak. Size values are once, few and many counts, or a class for expanded clones, and some rows have none.

>TRBD1|TRBV5-1|TRBJ2-1|NA
TGCGCCAGCAGCTTGGCGACCGGGACAGGGGGCCCAGAGCAGTTCTTC
CASSLATGTGGPEQFF
>TRBD2|TRBV11-2|TRBJ2-5|few
TGTGCCAGCACCCGGACTAGCTCGTCAGAGACCCAGTACTTC
CASTRTSSSETQYF
>NA|TRBV4-1|TRBJ2-3|NA
TGCGCCAGCAGCCAAGTAACAAACACAGATACGCAGTATTTT
CASSQVTNTDTQYF
>NA|TRBV29-1|TRBJ2-3|NA
TGCAGCGTTGAGGGCGGCCCGACAGATACGCAGTATTTT
CSVEGGPTDTQYF
>TRBD2|TRBV2|TRBJ2-5|NA
TGTGCCAGCAGTGCCGCGACTAGCTCGGGAGAGACCCAGTACTTC
CASSAATSSGETQYF
>TRBD2|TRBV5-1|TRBJ2-1|NA
TGCGCCAGCAGCTTGGGAGCGGGAGCCCACAATGAGCAGTTCTTC
CASSLGAGAHNEQFF
>NA|TRBV4-3|TRBJ2-2|NA
TGCGCCAGCAGCCAGGCATGGGGGAACACCGGGGAGCTGTTTTTT
CASSQAWGNTGELFF
>NA|TRBV9|TRBJ2-5|NA
TGTGCCAGCAGCCCGACGACGAGGGGGGAGACCCAGTACTTC
CASSPTTRGETQYF
>NA|TRBV24-1|TRBJ1-1|NA
TGTGCCACCAGGGCAGGGGAGGGGGACACTGAAGCTTTCTTT
CATRAGEGDTEAFF
>TRBD1|TRBV7-9|TRBJ2-7|NA
TGTGCCAGCAGCTTAAGACAGGGTTCTTACGAGCAGTACTTC
CASSLRQGSYEQYF
>TRBD2|TRBV27|TRBJ2-1|once
TGTGCCAGCAGTTTCGGGGAAGGGGCTAGCGGGTACAATGAGCAGTTCTTC
CASSFGEGASGYNEQFF
>NA|TRBV18|TRBJ2-7|NA
TGTGCCAGTCCCACCGTTCCATCCCGTGAGCCCTACGAGCAGTACTTC
CASPTVPSREPYEQYF
>NA|TRBV18|TRBJ2-7|NA
TGTGCCAGCTCCCCGCCAGGGGGGGCTTACGAGCAGTACTTC
CASSPPGGAYEQYF
>TRBD2|TRBV18|TRBJ2-5|NA
TGTGCCAGCTCACCACCGATGGCTAGCGGGAGGGATCAAGAGACCCAGTACTTC
CASSPPMASGRDQETQYF
>NA|TRBV30|TRBJ2-7|NA
TGTGCCTGGATGAGACAGCCAAGCTCCTACGAGCAGTACTTC
CAWMRQPSSYEQYF
>NA|TRBV5-4|TRBJ2-7|few
TGTGCCAGCAGCCTCCGGAGCGTTTCCGGCTACGAGCAGTACTTC
CASSLRSVSGYEQYF
>NA|TRBV3-1/TRBV3-2|TRBJ2-5|NA
TGTGCCAGCAGCCAAGGTGGAGGGGGCGGATTTGAGACCCAGTACTTC
CASSQGGGGGFETQYF
>TRBD1|TRBV9|TRBJ2-5|NA
TGTGCCAGCAGCGTAGGCCAGGGGGTAGGGGAGACCCAGTACTTC
CASSVGQGVGETQYF
>NA|TRBV28|TRBJ2-3|few
TGTGCCAGCAGTTTATGGGGGAGGGGGGTTGGGAATACGCAGTATTTT
CASSLWGRGVGNTQYF
>TRBD2|TRBV5-1|TRBJ2-7|NA
TGCGCCAGCAGCTTCGGGACTAACTACGAGCAGTACTTC
CASSFGTNYEQYF
>TRBD1|TRBV28|TRBJ2-1|NA
TGTGCCAGCACACAGGGGTTGACCTACAATGAGCAGTTCTTC
CASTQGLTYNEQFF
>NA|TRBV27|TRBJ2-2|NA
TGTGCCAGCAGTCTCTGGGATCGGCGGGAGCTGTTTTTT
CASSLWDRRELFF
>NA|TRBV24-1|TRBJ2-7|NA
TGTGCCACCAGTGACCAAGACAGAGTTCTATACGAGCAGTACTTC
CATSDQDRVLYEQYF
>NA|TRBV7-9|TRBJ2-1|NA
TGTGCCAGCAGCGCCCGGACGTCCTCCCTAAATGAGCAGTTCTTC
CASSARTSSLNEQFF
>NA|TRBV5-1|TRBJ2-1|NA
TGCGCCAGCAGCGGGGGGCCTTCGGTAACCTACAATGAGCAGTTCTTC
CASSGGPSVTYNEQFF
>TRBD2|TRBV11-2|TRBJ2-7|NA
TGTGCCAGCAGCTTAGCCCCTAGCGGGAGTTACCTAAGCTCCTACGAGCAGTACTTC
CASSLAPSGSYLSSYEQYF
>NA|TRBV2|TRBJ2-3|NA
TGTGCTACCAGCCCCTTAGCGAGAAGCACAGATACGCAGTATTTT
CATSPLARSTDTQYF
>NA|TRBV6-6|TRBJ2-3|NA
TGTGCCAGCAGTTACGAAGGGGCGTGGGGAGATACGCAGTATTTT
CASSYEGAWGDTQYF
>TRBD1|TRBV7-8|TRBJ1-5|NA
TGTGCCAGCAGGAGAGACAGGGGAGGAGAGGGCAATCAGCCCCAGCATTTT
CASRRDRGGEGNQPQHF
>NA|TRBV5-1|TRBJ1-3|NA
TGCGCCAGCAGCTTGGGAGGGACCTCTGGAAACACCATATATTTT
CASSLGGTSGNTIYF
>NA|TRBV2|TRBJ2-1|NA
TGTGCCAGCAGTGAAGTGGGGTCACAATACAATGAGCAGTTCTTC
CASSEVGSQYNEQFF
>NA|TRBV9|TRBJ1-2|NA
TGTGCCAGCAGCGAGACGACAGGAAACTATGGCTACACCTTC
CASSETTGNYGYTF
>NA|TRBV15|TRBJ2-3|once
TGTGCCACCAGCGCCCGGACCAGAATAGTCACAGATACGCAGTATTTT
CATSARTRIVTDTQYF
>NA|TRBV19|TRBJ2-2|NA
TGTGCCAGTAGCCGTAAGGGGGAGAACACCGGGGAGCTGTTTTTT
CASSRKGENTGELFF
>TRBD1|TRBV27|TRBJ2-5|NA
TGTGTCAGCAGCCCCCCGCCCCAGGGGGCGGGATGGTACGAGACCCAGTACTTC
CVSSPPPQGAGWYETQYF
>NA|TRBV28|TRBJ2-6|NA
TGTGCCAGCAGTTTAGCTGGCTCTGGGGCCAACGTCCTGACTTTC
CASSLAGSGANVLTF
>TRBD2|TRBV6-2/TRBV6-3|TRBJ2-3|NA
TGTGCCAGCAGTTGGGGACTAGCGACAGATACGCAGTATTTT
CASSWGLATDTQYF
>NA|TRBV29-1|TRBJ2-1|NA
TGCAGCGTCCAATGGAGGGGTGGCAATGAGCAGTTCTTC
CSVQWRGGNEQFF
>NA|TRBV12-3/TRBV12-4|TRBJ2-2|NA
TGTGCCAGCAGTTTTCCCCTCGTTGAGCTGTTTTTT
CASSFPLVELFF
>NA|TRBV24-1|TRBJ2-1|NA
TGTGCCACCAGTGATTTCGGGCGGTCCTACAATGAGCAGTTCTTC
CATSDFGRSYNEQFF
>NA|TRBV5-1|TRBJ1-1|NA
TGCGCCAGCAGCGAAGGGGGGAACACTGAAGCTTTCTTT
CASSEGGNTEAFF
>TRBD1|TRBV7-2|TRBJ2-1|NA
TGTGCCAGCAGCTTAGAGGGGGCTTCCTACAATGAGCAGTTCTTC
CASSLEGASYNEQFF
>NA|TRBV28|TRBJ1-4|NA
TGTGCCAGCACCCTGACCGGGACGCTAAATGAAAAACTGTTTTTT
CASTLTGTLNEKLFF